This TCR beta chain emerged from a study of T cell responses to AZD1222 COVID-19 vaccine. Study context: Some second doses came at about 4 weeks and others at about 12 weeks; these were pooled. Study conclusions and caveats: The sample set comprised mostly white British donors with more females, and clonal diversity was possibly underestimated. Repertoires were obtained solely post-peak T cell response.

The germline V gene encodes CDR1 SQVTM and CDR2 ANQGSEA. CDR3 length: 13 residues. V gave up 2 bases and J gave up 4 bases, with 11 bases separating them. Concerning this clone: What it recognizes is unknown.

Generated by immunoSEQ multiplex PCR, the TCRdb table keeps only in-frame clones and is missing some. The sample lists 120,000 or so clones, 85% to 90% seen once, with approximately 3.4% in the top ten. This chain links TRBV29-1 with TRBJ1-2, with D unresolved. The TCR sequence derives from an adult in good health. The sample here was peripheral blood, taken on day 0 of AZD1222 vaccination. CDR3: CSVESPAGYGYTF. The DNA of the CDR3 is TGCAGCGTTGAATCCCCGGCAGGCTATGGCTACACCTTC.